This T cell receptor (beta chain) was sequenced during a study of cytomegalovirus exposure and HLA in healthy donors. Germline V gene sequence: CDR1 SGHRS, CDR2 YFSETQ. The length of the CDR3 is 15 residues. After removal of 3 bases from V and 4 bases from J, the junction contained 1 base not matched to a gene. This clone occurred a few times. As yet, its antigen is unknown. The PCR ran on 60 Vbeta and 13 Jbeta primers. TCRdb's copy holds only in-frame clones and misses some; the assay was immunoSEQ multiplex PCR. Seen here are roughly 180,000 clones, about 81% observed once, and the top ten hold 1.5%. Regarding the study as a whole: A later analysis revealed that TCR association rates differed between HLA loci, peaking at DRB1 and bottoming out at HLA-C. Both high specificity and high sensitivity reportedly marked the classifier's diagnosis of cytomegalovirus status. Likely technical artifact: a cluster of highly shared sequence variants.

The V call is TRBV5-1, the J call TRBJ2-2, with 12 positions matching TRBD2. Sequenced sample: PBMCs. The clonotype was recovered from a man aged 35-49 years in good health and CMV-seronegative. The CDR3 sequence: CASSWTSGTTGELFF. CDR3 nucleotides: TGCGCCAGCAGCTGGACTAGCGGGACCACCGGGGAGCTGTTTTTT.